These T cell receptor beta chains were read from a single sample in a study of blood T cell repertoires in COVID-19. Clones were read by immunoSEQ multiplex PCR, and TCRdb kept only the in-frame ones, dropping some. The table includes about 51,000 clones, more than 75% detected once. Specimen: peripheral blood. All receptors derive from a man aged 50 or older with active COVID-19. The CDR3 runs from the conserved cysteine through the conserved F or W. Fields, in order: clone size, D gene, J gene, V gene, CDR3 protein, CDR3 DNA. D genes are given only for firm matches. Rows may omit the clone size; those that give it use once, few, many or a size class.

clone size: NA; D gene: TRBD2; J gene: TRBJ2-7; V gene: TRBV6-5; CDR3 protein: CASRPGTSGAYEQYF; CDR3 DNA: TGTGCCAGCAGGCCGGGGACTAGCGGGGCCTACGAGCAGTACTTC
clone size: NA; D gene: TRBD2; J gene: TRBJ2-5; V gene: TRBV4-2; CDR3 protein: CASSQVGLAGGQETQYF; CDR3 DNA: TGTGCCAGCAGCCAAGTGGGACTAGCGGGGGGCCAAGAGACCCAGTACTTC
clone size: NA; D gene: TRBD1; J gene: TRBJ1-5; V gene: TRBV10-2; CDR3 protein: CASRTGSQPQHF; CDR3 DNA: TGCGCCAGCAGGACAGGGAGCCAGCCCCAGCATTTT
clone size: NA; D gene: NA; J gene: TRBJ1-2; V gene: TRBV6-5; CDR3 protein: CASRTSAYGYTF; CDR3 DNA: TGTGCCAGCAGGACTAGTGCCTATGGCTACACCTTC
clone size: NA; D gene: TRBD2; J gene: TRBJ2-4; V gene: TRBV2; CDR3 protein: CASSAGGAKNIQYF; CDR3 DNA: TGTGCCAGCAGTGCGGGGGGAGCCAAAAACATTCAGTACTTC
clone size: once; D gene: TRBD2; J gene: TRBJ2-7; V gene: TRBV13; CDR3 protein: CASSGPGTNRPYEQYF; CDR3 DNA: TGTGCCAGCAGCGGGCCCGGGACTAACCGACCCTACGAGCAGTACTTC
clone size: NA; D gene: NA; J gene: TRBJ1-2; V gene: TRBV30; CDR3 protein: CACQNYGYTF; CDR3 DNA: TGTGCCTGCCAGAACTATGGCTACACCTTC
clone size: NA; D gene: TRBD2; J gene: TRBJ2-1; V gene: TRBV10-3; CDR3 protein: CAISAQGLAGAEQFF; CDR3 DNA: TGTGCCATCAGTGCTCAGGGACTAGCGGGAGCTGAGCAGTTCTTC
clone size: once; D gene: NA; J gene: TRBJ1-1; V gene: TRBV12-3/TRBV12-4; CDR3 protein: CASVSYRAGAAFF; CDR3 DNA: TGTGCCAGCGTATCTTACCGAGCGGGGGCAGCTTTCTTT
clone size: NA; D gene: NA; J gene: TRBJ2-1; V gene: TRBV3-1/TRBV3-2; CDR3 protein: CASSPTASGPYNEQFF; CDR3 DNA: TGTGCCAGCAGCCCTACGGCCAGCGGACCCTACAATGAGCAGTTCTTC
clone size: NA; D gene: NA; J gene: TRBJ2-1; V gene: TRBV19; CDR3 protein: CASSKDTSYNEQFF; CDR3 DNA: TGTGCCAGTAGTAAGGACACTTCCTACAATGAGCAGTTCTTC
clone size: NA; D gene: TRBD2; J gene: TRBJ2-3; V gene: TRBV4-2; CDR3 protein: CASSQPGGAGTDTQYF; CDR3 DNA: TGTGCCAGCAGCCAACCCGGGGGGGCTGGCACAGATACGCAGTATTTT
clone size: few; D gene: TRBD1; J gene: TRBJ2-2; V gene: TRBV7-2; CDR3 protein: CASSETGLTGELFF; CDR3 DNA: TGTGCCAGCAGCGAGACAGGGCTGACCGGGGAGCTGTTTTTT
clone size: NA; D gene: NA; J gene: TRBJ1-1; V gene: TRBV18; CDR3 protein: CASSSDSNTEAFF; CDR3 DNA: TGTGCCAGCTCATCGGACAGCAACACTGAAGCTTTCTTT
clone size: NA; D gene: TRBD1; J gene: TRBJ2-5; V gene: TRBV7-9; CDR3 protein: CASSFVQGDQETQYF; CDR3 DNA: TGTGCCAGCAGCTTTGTACAGGGGGATCAAGAGACCCAGTACTTC
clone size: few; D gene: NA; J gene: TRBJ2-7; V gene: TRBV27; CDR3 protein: CASAPGANYEQYF; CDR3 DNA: TGTGCCAGCGCGCCAGGCGCTAACTACGAGCAGTACTTC
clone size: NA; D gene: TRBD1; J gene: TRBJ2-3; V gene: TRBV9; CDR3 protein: CASSVRGSGGWSADSTDTQYF; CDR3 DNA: TGTGCCAGCAGCGTACGGGGGTCAGGGGGCTGGTCGGCGGATAGCACAGATACGCAGTATTTT
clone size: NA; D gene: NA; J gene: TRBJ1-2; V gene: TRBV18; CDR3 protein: CASSPTSDRANYGYTF; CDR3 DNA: TGTGCCAGCTCACCGACTTCGGACAGAGCTAACTATGGCTACACCTTC
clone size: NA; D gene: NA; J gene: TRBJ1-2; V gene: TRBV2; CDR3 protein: CASSELGGVGNYGYTF; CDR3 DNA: TGTGCCAGCAGTGAATTAGGAGGGGTTGGTAACTATGGCTACACCTTC
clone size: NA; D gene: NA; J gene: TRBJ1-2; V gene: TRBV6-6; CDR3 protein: CASSYSTGGVYGYTF; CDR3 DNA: TGTGCCAGCAGTTACTCGACAGGTGGGGTTTATGGCTACACCTTC
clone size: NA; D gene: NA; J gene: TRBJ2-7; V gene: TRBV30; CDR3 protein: CAWSGGDVYEQYF; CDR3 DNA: TGTGCCTGGAGTGGGGGGGACGTCTACGAGCAGTACTTC
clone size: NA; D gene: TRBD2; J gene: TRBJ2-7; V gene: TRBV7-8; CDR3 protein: CASSREGYEQYF; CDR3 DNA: TGTGCCAGCAGCAGGGAGGGCTACGAGCAGTACTTC
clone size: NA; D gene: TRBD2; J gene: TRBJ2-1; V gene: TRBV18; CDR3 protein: CASSPQLAGAYNEQFF; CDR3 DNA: TGTGCCAGCTCACCACAACTAGCGGGAGCCTACAATGAGCAGTTCTTC
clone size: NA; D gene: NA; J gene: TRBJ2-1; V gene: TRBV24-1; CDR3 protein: CATRAPRGSDYNEQFF; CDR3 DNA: TGTGCCACCAGAGCCCCCAGGGGTTCGGACTACAATGAGCAGTTCTTC
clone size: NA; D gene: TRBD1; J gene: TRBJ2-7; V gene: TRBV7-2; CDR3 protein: CASSHRDRVYEQYF; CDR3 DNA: TGTGCCAGCAGCCACCGGGACAGGGTGTACGAGCAGTACTTC
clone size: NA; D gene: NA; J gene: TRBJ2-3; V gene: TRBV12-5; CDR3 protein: CASEQGGADTQYF; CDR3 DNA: TGTGCTAGTGAACAGGGAGGGGCGGATACGCAGTATTTT
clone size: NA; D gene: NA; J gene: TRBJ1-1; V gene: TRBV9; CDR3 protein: CASTLGSMNTEAFF; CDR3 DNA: TGTGCCAGCACCTTGGGCAGCATGAACACTGAAGCTTTCTTT
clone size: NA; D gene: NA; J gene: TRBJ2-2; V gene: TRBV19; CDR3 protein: CASSTGPTEGTGELFF; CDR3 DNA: TGTGCCAGTAGTACTGGACCCACGGAGGGTACCGGGGAGCTGTTTTTT
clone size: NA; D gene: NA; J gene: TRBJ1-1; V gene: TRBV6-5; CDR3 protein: CASSPGQEAFF; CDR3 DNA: TGTGCCAGCAGCCCCGGACAGGAAGCTTTCTTT
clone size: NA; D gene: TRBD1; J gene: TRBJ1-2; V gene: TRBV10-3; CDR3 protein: CAISPGQVLLNYGYTF; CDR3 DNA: TGTGCCATCAGTCCGGGACAGGTTCTTCTGAACTATGGCTACACCTTC
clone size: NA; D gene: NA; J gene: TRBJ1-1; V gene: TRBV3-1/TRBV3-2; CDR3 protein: CASSQGRGEAFF; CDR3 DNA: TGTGCCAGCAGCCAAGGAAGAGGTGAAGCTTTCTTT
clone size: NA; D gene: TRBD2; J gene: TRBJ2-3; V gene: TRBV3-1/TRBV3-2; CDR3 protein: CASSWAGVAGAGEDTQYF; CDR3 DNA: TGTGCCAGCAGCTGGGCCGGGGTGGCGGGAGCGGGTGAAGATACGCAGTATTTT
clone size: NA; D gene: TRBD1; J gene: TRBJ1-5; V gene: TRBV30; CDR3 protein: CAWSAQGAQPQHF; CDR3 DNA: TGTGCCTGGAGTGCCCAGGGGGCCCAGCCCCAGCATTTT
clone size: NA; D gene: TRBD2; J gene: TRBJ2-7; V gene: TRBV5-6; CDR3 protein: CASSFSLLAGGNEQYF; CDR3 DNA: TGTGCCAGCAGCTTTAGTCTTCTAGCGGGGGGTAACGAGCAGTACTTC
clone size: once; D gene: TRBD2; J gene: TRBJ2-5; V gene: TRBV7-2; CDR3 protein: CASSLGRSAGGETQYF; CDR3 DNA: TGTGCCAGCAGCTTAGGGCGTAGTGCGGGAGGAGAGACCCAGTACTTC
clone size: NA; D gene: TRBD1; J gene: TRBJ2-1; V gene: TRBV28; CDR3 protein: CASTVGGTGRYNEQFF; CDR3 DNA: TGTGCCAGCACCGTTGGAGGGACAGGGAGATACAATGAGCAGTTCTTC
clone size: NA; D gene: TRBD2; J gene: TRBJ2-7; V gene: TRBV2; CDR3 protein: CASPGEGSSYEQYF; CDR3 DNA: TGTGCCAGCCCGGGGGAGGGTTCCTCCTACGAGCAGTACTTC
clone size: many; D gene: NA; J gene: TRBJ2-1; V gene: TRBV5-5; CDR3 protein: CASSPRVAVYNEQFF; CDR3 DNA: TGTGCCAGCAGCCCCCGGGTAGCGGTATACAATGAGCAGTTCTTC
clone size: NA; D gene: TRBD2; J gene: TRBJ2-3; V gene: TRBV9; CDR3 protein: CASSVSGGTTDTQYF; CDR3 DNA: TGTGCCAGCAGCGTTAGCGGGGGGACCACAGATACGCAGTATTTT
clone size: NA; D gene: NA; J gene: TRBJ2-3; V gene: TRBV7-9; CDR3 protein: CASSLEGSTDTQYF; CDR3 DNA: TGTGCCAGCAGCTTGGAGGGGAGCACAGATACGCAGTATTTT
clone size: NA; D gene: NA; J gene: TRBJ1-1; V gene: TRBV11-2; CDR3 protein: CASSLVSEAFF; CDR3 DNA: TGTGCCAGCAGCTTAGTATCCGAAGCTTTCTTT
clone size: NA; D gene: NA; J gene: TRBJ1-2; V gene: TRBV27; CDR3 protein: CASSRQAAGGYTF; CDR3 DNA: TGTGCCAGCAGCCGCCAGGCGGCGGGAGGCTACACCTTC
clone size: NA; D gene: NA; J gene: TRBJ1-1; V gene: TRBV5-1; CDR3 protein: CASSPWGGAYTEAFF; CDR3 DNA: TGCGCCAGCAGCCCCTGGGGGGGCGCCTACACTGAAGCTTTCTTT
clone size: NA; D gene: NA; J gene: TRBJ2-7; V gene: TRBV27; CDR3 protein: CASKVGQGTYEQYF; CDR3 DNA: TGTGCCAGTAAAGTTGGGCAGGGTACCTACGAGCAGTACTTC
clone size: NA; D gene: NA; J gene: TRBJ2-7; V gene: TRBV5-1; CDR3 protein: CASSSGASNYEQYF; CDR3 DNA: TGCGCCAGCAGCTCAGGGGCCTCTAACTACGAGCAGTACTTC
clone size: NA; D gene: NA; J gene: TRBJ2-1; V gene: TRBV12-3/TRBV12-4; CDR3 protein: CASSLRLREQFF; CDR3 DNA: TGTGCCAGCAGTCTGCGACTAAGGGAGCAGTTCTTC
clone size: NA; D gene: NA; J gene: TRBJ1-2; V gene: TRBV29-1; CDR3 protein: CSVRQESYGYTF; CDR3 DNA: TGCAGCGTCCGACAGGAAAGCTATGGCTACACCTTC
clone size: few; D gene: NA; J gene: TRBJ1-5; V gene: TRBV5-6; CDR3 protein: CASSFYPPNSNQPQHF; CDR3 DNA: TGTGCCAGCAGCTTCTACCCGCCGAATAGCAATCAGCCCCAGCATTTT
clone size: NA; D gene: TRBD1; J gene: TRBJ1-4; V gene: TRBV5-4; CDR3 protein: CASSLGDRGPEKLFF; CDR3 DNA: TGTGCCAGCAGCTTGGGCGACAGGGGGCCTGAAAAACTGTTTTTT
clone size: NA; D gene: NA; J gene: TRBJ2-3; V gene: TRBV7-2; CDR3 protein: CASSLVQGSSTDTQYF; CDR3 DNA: TGTGCCAGCAGCTTAGTCCAGGGGTCTAGCACAGATACGCAGTATTTT
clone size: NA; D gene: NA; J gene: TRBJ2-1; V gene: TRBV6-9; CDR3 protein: CASSYVAGEQFF; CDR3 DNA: TGTGCCAGCAGTTACGTGGCGGGAGAGCAGTTCTTC
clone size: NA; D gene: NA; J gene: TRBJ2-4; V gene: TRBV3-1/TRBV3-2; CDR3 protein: CASSHAGAKNIQYF; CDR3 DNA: TGTGCCAGCAGCCATGCGGGGGCCAAAAACATTCAGTACTTC
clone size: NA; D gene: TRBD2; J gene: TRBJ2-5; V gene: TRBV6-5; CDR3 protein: CASSYGSGGAETQYF; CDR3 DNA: TGTGCCAGCAGTTACGGTAGCGGGGGGGCCGAGACCCAGTACTTC